Listed below are T cell receptor beta chains from one sample, sequenced in a study of T cells in Graves' hyperthyroidism and ophthalmopathy. MiXCR, run by TCRdb on the multiplex PCR reads, gives a single entry per CDR3 protein. The data contain a few hundred thousand distinct CDR3 sequences, approximately 12% of them singletons. What was sequenced was blood. The receptors were sampled from a young man with Graves' hyperthyroidism that later progressed to Graves' ophthalmopathy. The CDR3 runs from the conserved cysteine through the conserved F or W. The D gene is left open where the match is weak. Only part of the rows carry a size: once, few, many, or a class if the clone is expanded.

- | TRBJ2-5 | many | TRBV18 | CASSPPGPLIETQYF | TGTGCCAGCTCACCACCGGGCCCCCTTATAGAGACCCAGTACTTC
- | TRBJ1-1 | many | TRBV7-9 | CASSFGGPEAFF | TGTGCCAGCAGCTTCGGGGGCCCTGAAGCTTTCTTT
TRBD1 | TRBJ2-3 | - | TRBV6-1 | CASQPFPGQGAKDTQYF | TGTGCCAGCCAACCCTTTCCGGGACAGGGGGCAAAAGATACGCAGTATTTT
TRBD2 | TRBJ2-6 | - | TRBV6-2/TRBV6-3 | CASSSTSGGMAGANVLTF | TGTGCCAGCAGTTCGACTAGCGGGGGTATGGCTGGGGCCAACGTCCTGACTTTC
TRBD1 | TRBJ1-6 | many | TRBV27 | CASSPGQGVSSPLHF | TGTGCCAGCAGTCCCGGACAGGGAGTTAGTTCACCCCTCCACTTT
- | TRBJ2-7 | many | TRBV27 | CASRVNTPSYEQYF | TGTGCCAGCAGAGTCAACACCCCCTCCTACGAGCAGTACTTC
- | TRBJ2-1 | few | TRBV5-1 | CASSLSQSSYNEQFF | TGCGCCAGCAGCTTGTCCCAGAGCTCCTACAATGAGCAGTTCTTC
TRBD1 | TRBJ2-1 | - | TRBV4-2 | CASSQDGTGSPCNEQFF | TGTGCCAGCAGCCAAGATGGGACAGGGAGCCCCTGCAATGAGCAGTTCTTC
TRBD1 | TRBJ2-6 | - | TRBV5-5 | CASGPTGIGANVLTF | TGTGCCAGCGGACCGACAGGGATAGGGGCCAACGTCCTGACTTTC
- | TRBJ2-5 | - | TRBV7-9 | CASRKGENVDF | TGTGCCAGCAGAAAGGGGGAAAATGTTGACTTC
TRBD1 | TRBJ1-1 | - | TRBV20-1 | CSARAGGVNTEAFF | TGCAGTGCTCGAGCAGGGGGCGTGAACACTGAAGCTTTCTTT
TRBD1 | TRBJ1-5 | few | TRBV20-1 | CSAGRQGSNQPQHF | TGCAGTGCGGGGAGACAGGGGAGCAATCAGCCCCAGCATTTT
- | TRBJ1-1 | many | TRBV20-1 | CSARDGGTEAFF | TGCAGTGCTAGAGATGGTGGTACTGAAGCTTTCTTT
- | TRBJ1-2 | - | TRBV10-3 | CAINKGGAQNGYTF | TGTGCCATCAATAAGGGAGGGGCGCAAAATGGCTACACCTTC
TRBD2 | TRBJ2-2 | few | TRBV30 | CAWERLAGTGELFF | TGTGCCTGGGAGCGACTAGCGGGTACCGGGGAGCTGTTTTTT
TRBD2 | TRBJ2-1 | many | TRBV10-2 | CASREGLAGAHNEQFF | TGCGCCAGCAGGGAGGGACTAGCGGGGGCGCACAATGAGCAGTTCTTC
TRBD1 | TRBJ2-1 | many | TRBV29-1 | CSVDTGTGPINEQFF | TGCAGCGTGGACACCGGGACAGGGCCTATTAATGAGCAGTTCTTC
- | TRBJ1-6 | - | TRBV20-1 | CSARAIRSSRGSYNSPLHF | TGCAGTGCTAGAGCTATCAGGTCATCTCGCGGCTCCTATAATTCACCCCTCCACTTT
- | TRBJ1-1 | many | TRBV28 | CASSSDRRNTEAFF | TGTGCCAGCAGTTCGGACAGACGGAACACTGAAGCTTTCTTT
- | TRBJ2-2 | many | TRBV4-2 | CASSQAGTVGTGELFF | TGTGCCAGCAGCCAAGCCGGGACGGTGGGGACCGGGGAGCTGTTTTTT
- | TRBJ2-2 | many | TRBV12-3/TRBV12-4 | CASSPQLDGTGELFF | TGTGCCAGCAGTCCTCAACTGGACGGCACCGGGGAGCTGTTTTTT
TRBD1 | TRBJ1-3 | - | TRBV9 | CASSSRQGISGNTIYF | TGTGCCAGCAGCTCACGACAGGGCATCTCTGGAAACACCATATATTTT
- | TRBJ1-1 | many | TRBV28 | CASSLSGRGSSEAFF | TGTGCCAGCAGTTTGTCGGGTCGGGGTAGCTCTGAAGCTTTCTTT